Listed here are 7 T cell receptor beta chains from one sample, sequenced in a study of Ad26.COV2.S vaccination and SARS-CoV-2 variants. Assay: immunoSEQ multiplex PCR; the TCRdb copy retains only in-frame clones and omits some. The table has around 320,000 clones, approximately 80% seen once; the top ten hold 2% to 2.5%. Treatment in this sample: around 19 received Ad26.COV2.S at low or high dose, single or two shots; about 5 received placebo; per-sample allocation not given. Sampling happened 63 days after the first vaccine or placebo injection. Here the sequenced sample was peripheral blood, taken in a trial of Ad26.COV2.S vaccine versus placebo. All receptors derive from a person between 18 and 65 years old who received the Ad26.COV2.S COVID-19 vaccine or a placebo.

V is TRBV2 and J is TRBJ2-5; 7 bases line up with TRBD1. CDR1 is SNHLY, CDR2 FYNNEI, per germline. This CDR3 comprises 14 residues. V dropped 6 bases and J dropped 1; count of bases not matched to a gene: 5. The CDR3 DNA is TGTGCCAGCAGGCTTAACAGGGGCCAAGAGACCCAGTACTTC. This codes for CASRLNRGQETQYF.

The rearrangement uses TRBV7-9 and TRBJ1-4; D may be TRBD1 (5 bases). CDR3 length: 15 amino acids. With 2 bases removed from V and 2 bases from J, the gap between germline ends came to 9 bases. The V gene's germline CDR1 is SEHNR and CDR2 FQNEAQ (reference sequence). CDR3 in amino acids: CASSLMGGTNEKLFF. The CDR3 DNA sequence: TGTGCCAGCAGCTTAATGGGGGGGACTAATGAAAAACTGTTTTTT.

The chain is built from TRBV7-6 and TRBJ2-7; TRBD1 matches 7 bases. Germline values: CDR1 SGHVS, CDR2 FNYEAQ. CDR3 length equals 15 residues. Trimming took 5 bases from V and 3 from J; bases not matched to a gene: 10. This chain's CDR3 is CASSANTGEDYEQYF. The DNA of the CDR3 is TGTGCCAGCAGCGCCAACACAGGGGAAGACTACGAGCAGTACTTC.

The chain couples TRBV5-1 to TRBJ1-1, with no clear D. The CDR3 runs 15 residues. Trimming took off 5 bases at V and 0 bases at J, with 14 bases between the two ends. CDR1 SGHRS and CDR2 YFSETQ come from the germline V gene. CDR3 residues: CASSKGRPMNTEAFF. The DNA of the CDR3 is TGCGCCAGCAGTAAAGGTCGACCCATGAACACTGAAGCTTTCTTT.

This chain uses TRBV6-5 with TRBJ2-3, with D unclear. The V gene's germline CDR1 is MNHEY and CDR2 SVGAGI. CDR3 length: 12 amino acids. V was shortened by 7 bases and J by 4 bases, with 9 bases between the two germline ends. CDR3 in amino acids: CASNFVSDTQYF. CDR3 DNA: TGTGCCAGCAATTTTGTTTCAGATACGCAGTATTTT.

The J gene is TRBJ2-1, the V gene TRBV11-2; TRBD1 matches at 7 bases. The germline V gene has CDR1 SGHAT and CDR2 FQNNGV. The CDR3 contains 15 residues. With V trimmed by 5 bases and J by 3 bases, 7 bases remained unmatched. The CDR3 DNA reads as TGTGCCAGCAGCCCCCGACAGGGCGGCTACAATGAGCAGTTCTTC. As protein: CASSPRQGGYNEQFF.

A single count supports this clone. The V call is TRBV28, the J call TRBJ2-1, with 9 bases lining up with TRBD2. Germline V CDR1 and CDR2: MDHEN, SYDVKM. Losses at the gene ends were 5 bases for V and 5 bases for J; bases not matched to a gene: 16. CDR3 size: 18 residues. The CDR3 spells CASSLRRHSGGHDNEQFF. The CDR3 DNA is TGTGCCAGCAGTCTTCGGAGGCATAGCGGGGGCCACGACAATGAGCAGTTCTTC.